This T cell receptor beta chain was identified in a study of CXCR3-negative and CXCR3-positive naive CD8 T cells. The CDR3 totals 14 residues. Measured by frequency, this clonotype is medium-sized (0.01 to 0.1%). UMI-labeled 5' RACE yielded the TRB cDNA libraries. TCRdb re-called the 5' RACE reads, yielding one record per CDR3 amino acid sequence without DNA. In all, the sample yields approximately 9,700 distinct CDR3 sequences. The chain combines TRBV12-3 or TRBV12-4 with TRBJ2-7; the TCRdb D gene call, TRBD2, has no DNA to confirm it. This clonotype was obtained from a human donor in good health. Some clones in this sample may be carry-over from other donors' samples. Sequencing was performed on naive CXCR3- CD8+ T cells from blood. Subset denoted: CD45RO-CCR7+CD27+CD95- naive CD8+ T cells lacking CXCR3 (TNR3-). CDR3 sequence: CASISGLAGGEQYF.